The 13 T cell receptor beta chains below all came from one sample that was sequenced in a study of regulatory T cells in long-lasting Graves disease. Described time point: persistent/refractory GD, antithyroid drugs over 5 years with positive TRAb. Extracted PBMC RNA gave rise to the TCR library. In building TCR beta libraries, iRepertoire HTBI primers were used together with Arm-PCR of CDR3 regions. TCRdb passed the multiplex PCR reads through MiXCR, listing each CDR3 protein once. The profile covers about 290,000 distinct CDR3 sequences, with approximately 20% appearing a single time and just over 55% taken by the ten largest. The specimen was peripheral blood mononuclear cells (PBMCs), collected when the disease was refractory, from a patient treated with antithyroid drugs. The receptors originated from a female donor with Graves disease.

This chain joins TRBV2 and TRBJ2-1; 8 nucleotides align to TRBD1. Germline lookup yields CDR1 SNHLY and CDR2 FYNNEI. The CDR3 extends over 15 amino acids. J lost 6 bases, V lost 2 bases, and 6 bases had no gene match. CDR3 protein: CASSEKGTGSNEQFF. CDR3 DNA sequence: TGTGCCAGCAGTGAAAAAGGGACAGGATCCAATGAGCAGTTCTTC. Variable domain in full (rest from reference TRBV2 and TRBJ2-1): EPEVTQTPSHQVTQMGQEVILRCVPISNHLYFYWYRQILGQKVEFLVSFYNNEISEKSEIFDDQFSVERPDGSNFTLKIRSTKLEDSAMYFCASSEKGTGSNEQFFGPGTRLTVL.

To note about this clonotype: This may be a read error, as it is one base from a much larger clone. V is TRBV7-9 and J is TRBJ2-5; tentatively, D is TRBD1 (6 bases). The CDR3 loop spans 13 amino acids. The germline V gene encodes CDR1 SEHNR and CDR2 FQNEAQ (reference sequence). V was trimmed by 6 bases and J by 1 base, leaving 9 bases between them. CDR3: CASSRQVQETQYF. CDR3 nucleotides: TGTGCCAGCAGTCGACAGGTCCAAGAGACCCAGTACTTC.

This clonotype was observed at least ten times. The chain links TRBV2 to TRBJ2-5; 11 bases match TRBD2. The CDR3 contains 14 residues. The V segment lost 7 bases and the J segment 5 bases; nucleotides outside the gene matches: 6. The germline CDR1 and CDR2 sequences are SNHLY and FYNNEI. CDR3 sequence reads: CASNRLAGPETQYF. CDR3 in DNA: TGTGCCAGCAATCGACTAGCGGGACCTGAGACCCAGTACTTC.

The V gene is TRBV2, the J gene TRBJ1-6; D gene ambiguous. Trimming removed 4 bases from V and 7 bases from J, with 2 bases in between. Per germline, CDR1 SNHLY and CDR2 FYNNEI. There are 11 residues in the CDR3. CDR3 sequence reads: CASSGNSPLHF. For the CDR3, the DNA is TGTGCCAGCAGTGGAAATTCACCCCTCCACTTT.

This clonotype was picked up many times. The V gene is TRBV27, the J gene TRBJ2-7, with 7 bases matching TRBD1. CDR1 and CDR2 (germline): MNHEY, SMNVEV (reference sequence). Losses at the gene ends were 2 bases for V and 6 bases for J; bases not matched to a gene: 13. This CDR3 has 16 residues. CDR3 bases: TGTGCCAGCAGTTTAAGCGGTCCGATAGGGGGCGGCGAGCAGTACTTC. Its protein is CASSLSGPIGGGEQYF.

The chain combines TRBV11-2 with TRBJ2-7, with D maybe TRBD2 (5 bases). V lost 5 bases, J lost 7 bases, and 18 bases lay in between. The V gene's germline CDR1 is SGHAT and CDR2 FQNNGV. This CDR3 has 14 amino acids. This CDR3 reads CASSLRTPSGEQYF. The DNA for the CDR3 is TGTGCCAGCAGCCTCCGGACTCCCTCGGGGGAGCAGTACTTC.

This clonotype was recorded at least ten times. This chain links TRBV7-2 with TRBJ2-5, with D perhaps TRBD2 (6 bases). Looked up from germline, CDR1 is SGHTA and CDR2 is FQGNSA. V was cut by 2 bases and J by 5 bases, with 12 bases left in between. The CDR3 runs to 14 residues. The CDR3 DNA reads TGTGCCAGCAGCTTAAGGAGTGGGGGGGAGACCCAGTACTTC. Translating it yields CASSLRSGGETQYF.

The chain carries TRBV10-3 and TRBJ1-6; D not resolved. This CDR3 region has 13 residues. CDR1 and CDR2 from the germline V gene are ENHRY and SYGVKD. V lost 3 bases, J lost 11 bases, and 11 bases lay in between. The CDR3 is CAISDRSGPPLHF. The CDR3 DNA reads as TGTGCCATCAGTGACAGGTCGGGTCCACCCCTCCACTTT.

With regard to this clonotype: With only one base between it and a far larger clone, this is likely a read error. This chain links TRBV5-5 with TRBJ1-2, with a tentative D call TRBD1 (5 bases). V lost 3 bases, J lost 1 base, and 7 bases lay in between. Germline V gene lookup returns CDR1 SGHKS and CDR2 YYEKEE (reference sequence). This CDR3 is 13 amino acids long. This CDR3 is CASSWGDNYGYTF. DNA of the CDR3: TGTGCCAGCAGCTGGGGGGATAACTATGGCTACACCTTC.

In its sample, this clonotype was seen a few times. V usage is TRBV18 and J usage is TRBJ1-1; 9 nucleotides line up with TRBD1. This CDR3 has 16 amino acids. In germline, CDR1 is KGHSH, CDR2 LQKENI. V lost 0 bases and J lost 5; bases outside the gene matches: 7. The DNA for the CDR3 is TGTGCCAGCTCACCACCGGCGGGACAGGGTTGGACTGAAGCTTTCTTT. Residues: CASSPPAGQGWTEAFF.

Many counts were recorded for this clonotype. The chain uses TRBV5-1 and TRBJ2-7; 7 nucleotides agree with TRBD2. Losses at the gene ends were 4 bases for V and 0 bases for J; bases not matched to a gene: 7. The germline V gene has CDR1 SGHRS and CDR2 YFSETQ. This CDR3 has 15 residues. The CDR3 reads CASSVRGGSSYEQYF. CDR3 DNA: TGCGCCAGCAGCGTGAGAGGCGGGAGCTCCTACGAGCAGTACTTC.

The chain is built from TRBV7-9 and TRBJ2-1; tentative D call: TRBD2 (6 bases). This CDR3 comprises 14 residues. Germline V lookup: CDR1 SEHNR, CDR2 FQNEAQ (reference sequence). Trimming left V 2 bases short and J 4 bases short, with 9 bases between. This chain's CDR3 is CASSLRSGYNEQFF. The CDR3 region has the DNA TGTGCCAGCAGCTTAAGGAGCGGGTACAATGAGCAGTTCTTC.

This clonotype was picked up many times. The chain links TRBV6-2 or TRBV6-3 to TRBJ1-2; D is perhaps TRBD1 (6 bases). Germline V lookup: CDR1 MNHEY, CDR2 SVGEGT. Trimming took 5 bases from V and 3 from J, leaving 19 bases between them. This CDR3 comprises 16 residues. The CDR3 spells CASSEAYRVEYYGYTF. As DNA, the CDR3 is TGTGCCAGCAGTGAAGCTTACAGGGTGGAGTACTATGGCTACACCTTC.